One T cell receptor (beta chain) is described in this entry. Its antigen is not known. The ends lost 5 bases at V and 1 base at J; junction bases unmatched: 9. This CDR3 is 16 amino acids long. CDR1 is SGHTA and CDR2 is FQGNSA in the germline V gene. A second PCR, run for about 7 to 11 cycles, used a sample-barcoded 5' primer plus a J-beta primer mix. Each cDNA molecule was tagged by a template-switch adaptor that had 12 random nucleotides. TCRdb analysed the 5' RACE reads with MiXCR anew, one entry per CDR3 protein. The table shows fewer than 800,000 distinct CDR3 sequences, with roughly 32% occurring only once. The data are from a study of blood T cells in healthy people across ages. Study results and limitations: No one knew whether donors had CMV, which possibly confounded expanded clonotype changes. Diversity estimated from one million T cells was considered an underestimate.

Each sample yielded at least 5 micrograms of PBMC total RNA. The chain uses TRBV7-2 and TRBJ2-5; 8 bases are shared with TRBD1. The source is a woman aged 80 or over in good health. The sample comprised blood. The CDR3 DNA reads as TGTGCCAGCAGCCTCAGGGGGCAACGTATCCAAGAGACCCAGTACTTC. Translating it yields CASSLRGQRIQETQYF.